This entry concerns a single TCR beta chain. Methods used by the authors: Estimates of nucleated cell counts were drawn from the amplification of reference gene primers. Here immunoSEQ multiplex PCR was the method, and the copy in TCRdb shows in-frame clones only, minus some. That table gives V, J and clone size, and the DNA gave D and trimming. This table holds about 310,000 clones, 90% found once. Germline lookup yields CDR1 DFQATT and CDR2 SNEGSKA (reference sequence). This CDR3 contains 11 residues. V was clipped by 1 base and J by 10 bases, with 8 bases between them. This specimen belongs to a study of blood T cell repertoires in COVID-19. Study in general: The study drew acute and convalescent COVID-19 samples from the United States, Italy and Spain. T cells, B-cell-depleted T cells, or PBMCs supplied cDNA or gDNA.

Seattle patient enrollment occurred during active infection, with longitudinal follow-up thereafter. This TCR was recovered from a woman between 35 and 50 years old with COVID-19, enrolled during active disease. V gene TRBV20-1 combines with J gene TRBJ2-1; D may be TRBD1 (6 bases). The material sequenced was peripheral blood. The CDR3 region is CSARGGGEQFF. Here the CDR3 DNA reads TGCAGTGCTAGAGGTGGGGGCGAGCAGTTCTTC.